This entry is about one T cell receptor (beta chain). CDR1 is SGHRS, CDR2 YFSETQ, per germline. Trimming left V 7 bases short and J 6 bases short, with 21 bases between. CDR3 size: 15 residues. The protocol was immunoSEQ multiplex PCR, while the TCRdb copy is restricted to in-frame clones and leaves out a portion. The table has more than 50,000 clones, 81% seen once. This sample was taken from a study of OX40 agonist ivuxolimab in advanced cancers. As for the study in general: With ivuxolimab, an agonistic anti-OX40 (CD134) antibody, patients were treated.

Systemic immunosuppression or a history of autoimmune disease excluded patients. On cycle 4 day 1 and cycle 7 day 1, as well as at baseline, blood was sampled. Sequencing used CD4+ or CD8+ T cells sorted from blood, obtained in a trial of the OX40 agonist ivuxolimab. The clonotype originates from an adult with an advanced solid tumor such as melanoma, head and neck, liver or kidney cancer. This chain uses TRBV5-1 with TRBJ2-3; D is perhaps TRBD1 or TRBD2 (5 bases each). CDR3 coding DNA: TGCGCCAGCGCCCCTGGGGACGGCCTATCGGATACGCAGTATTTT. Its translation is CASAPGDGLSDTQYF.